This TCR beta chain derives from a study of beta chain features in type 1 diabetes. J was trimmed by 5 bases and V by 4 bases; bases with no gene match: 9. The CDR3 contains 16 residues. Germline V gene data show CDR1 as SGHRS and CDR2 as YFSETQ. Reverse transcription of all isolated RNA meant that expressed TCRB transcripts were sequenced. The data were produced by immunoSEQ multiplex PCR, yet TCRdb's version contains in-frame clones alone and is incomplete. Altogether 350,000 or so clones are present, around 19% being singletons, with the ten largest covering approximately 0.046%. This receptor was identified in a woman between 18 and 30 years old in good health. This chain links TRBV5-1 with TRBJ2-1, with 10 bases fitting TRBD2. The sequenced sample was naive CD4+ T cells from blood. CDR3 in amino acids: CASSTLTSGMDNEQFF. The CDR3 bases are TGCGCCAGCAGCACTTTAACTAGCGGGATGGACAATGAGCAGTTCTTC. The full variable domain, its missing parts supplied by reference TRBV5-1 and TRBJ2-1, is KAGVTQTPRYLIKTRGQQVTLSCSPISGHRSVSWYQQTPGQGLQFLFEYFSETQRNKGNFPGRFSGRQFSNSRSEMNVSTLELGDSALYLCASSTLTSGMDNEQFFGPGTRLTVL.